This paragraph covers one TCR beta chain sequence. This sample is part of a study of blood T cell repertoires in COVID-19. Study-wide context: Sites across the United States, Italy and Spain contributed samples from acute and convalescent COVID-19.

As handled by the study authors: Amplifying reference gene primers gave estimates of nucleated cell counts. The table came from immunoSEQ multiplex PCR; TCRdb's copy has only in-frame clones and leaves some out. Clone size and the V and J calls come from that table; the DNA yielded D and trimming. The data show some 58,000 clones, with around nine tenths seen just once and approximately 6.2% held by the top ten. Germline CDR1 and CDR2: MNHEY and SMNVEV (reference sequence). V trimming: 7 bases; J trimming: 2 bases; junction bases outside the gene matches: 7. The CDR3 consists of 15 residues. Material for sequencing was peripheral blood. This TCR was sampled from a man between 35 and 55 years old with acute or convalescent COVID-19. The chain has TRBV27 and TRBJ2-2; 7 bases agree with TRBD2. CDR3 residues: CASTLGLPNTGELFF. The CDR3 DNA reads TGTGCCAGCACCCTGGGACTACCAAACACCGGGGAGCTGTTTTTT.